Shown below are 8 T cell receptor beta chains from a single sample sequenced in a study of blood T cell repertoires in COVID-19. Repertoires were generated with immunoSEQ multiplex PCR, while TCRdb's copy carries only in-frame clones and drops some. The repertoire has about 190,000 clones, roughly 80% of them found once; the top ten carry approximately 13%. The material sequenced was peripheral blood. The source of these receptors is a woman aged 50 to 60 with acute or convalescent COVID-19.

This clone was counted a single time. The rearrangement links TRBV9 to TRBJ2-3, with 11 bases that match TRBD1. CDR1 SGDLS and CDR2 YYNGEE come from the germline V gene. The CDR3 is 15 residues long. The V and J ends lost 7 bases and 4 bases, in that order; junction bases with no gene match: 8. Written as DNA, the CDR3 is TGTGCCAGCGGCCGGGGACAGGGGGGATCAGATACGCAGTATTTT. This sequence encodes CASGRGQGGSDTQYF.

V and J are TRBV7-9 and TRBJ2-5; 11 nucleotides align to TRBD1. CDR3 size: 15 residues. Germline CDR1 and CDR2: SEHNR and FQNEAQ (reference sequence). The V segment lost 5 bases and the J segment 1 base; nucleotides outside the gene matches: 3. CDR3 loop: CASSAGTGGQETQYF. The CDR3 DNA reads TGTGCCAGCAGCGCCGGGACAGGGGGCCAAGAGACCCAGTACTTC.

V and J are TRBV2 and TRBJ1-2; D remains unclear. The CDR3 loop spans 15 amino acids. Germline lookup yields CDR1 SNHLY and CDR2 FYNNEI. The V and J ends lost 4 bases and 5 bases respectively, with 17 bases between them. The CDR3 coding sequence is TGTGCCAGCAGTGCTGCCCTACACGGGGTATATGGCTACACCTTC. Its translation: CASSAALHGVYGYTF.

This clone was counted once. The chain is built from TRBV24-1 and TRBJ2-2; 11 bases agree with TRBD1. The CDR3 spans 16 residues. Looked up from germline, CDR1 is KGHDR and CDR2 is SFDVKD. The junction had 6 bases not matched to a gene; V was cut back by 7 bases and J by 3 bases. CDR3 residues: CATRDPGQGDTGELFF. DNA for the CDR3: TGTGCCACCAGGGACCCGGGACAGGGGGACACCGGGGAGCTGTTTTTT.

The chain joins TRBV15 to TRBJ1-4; D gene uncertain. Looked up from germline, CDR1 is LNHNV and CDR2 is YYDKDF (reference sequence). This CDR3 is 15 amino acids long. V was trimmed by 0 bases and J by 7 bases, leaving 12 bases between them. CDR3 coding DNA: TGTGCCACCAGCAGAGATCGGAGGTCTGGTGAAAAACTGTTTTTT. Residues: CATSRDRRSGEKLFF.

This chain uses TRBV7-8 with TRBJ2-3, with 9 bases matching TRBD2. The CDR3 extends over 17 amino acids. Trimming removed 1 base from V and 4 bases from J; junction bases left unmatched: 9. Germline V gene lookup returns CDR1 SGHVS and CDR2 FQNEAQ. The CDR3 reads CASSLGGFSGRADTQYF. DNA for the CDR3: TGTGCCAGCAGCTTAGGGGGGTTTAGCGGGAGAGCAGATACGCAGTATTTT.

The chain combines TRBV6-6 with TRBJ1-3; TRBD1 matches at 8 bases. J lost 4 bases, V lost 8 bases, and 7 bases had no gene match. Germline V lookup: CDR1 MNHNY, CDR2 SVGAGI (reference sequence). CDR3 length: 14 residues. CDR3 residues: CASYGQGSGNTIYF. The CDR3 DNA reads as TGTGCCAGCTACGGACAGGGTTCAGGAAACACCATATATTTT.

This sequence joins TRBV7-8 and TRBJ2-7; TRBD1 matches 11 bases. Losses at the gene ends were 5 bases for V and 6 bases for J; bases not matched to a gene: 6. The CDR3 runs to 14 residues. Germline V gene lookup returns CDR1 SGHVS and CDR2 FQNEAQ. In DNA, the CDR3 is TGTGCCAGCAGCCCGGACAGGGGGCGATCCGAGCAGTACTTC. This gives the protein CASSPDRGRSEQYF.